A selection of T cell receptor beta chains follows, all from one sample in a study of blood T cell repertoires in COVID-19. The data were produced by immunoSEQ multiplex PCR, yet TCRdb's version contains in-frame clones alone and is incomplete. Of about 69,000 clones in the sample, 75% to 80% are singletons; the top ten hold roughly 48%. The sequenced sample was peripheral blood. Receptor source: a human donor in a cohort sampled during active COVID-19. The CDR3 runs from the conserved cysteine through the conserved F or W. The D gene is left open where the match is weak. Clone size is given for some rows only: seen once, a few or many times, or a class if the clone is expanded.

D: NA; V: TRBV7-2; size: NA; J: TRBJ1-6; CDR3: CAAGGNNSPLHF; DNA: TGTGCCGCGGGGGGAAATAATTCACCCCTCCACTTT
D: NA; V: TRBV15; size: NA; J: TRBJ1-5; CDR3: CATSRIDSLNQPQHF; DNA: TGTGCCACCAGCAGAATAGACAGTCTAAATCAGCCCCAGCATTTT
D: TRBD2; V: TRBV2; size: NA; J: TRBJ2-5; CDR3: CASSGGLAGIETQYF; DNA: TGTGCCAGCAGTGGGGGACTAGCGGGAATCGAGACCCAGTACTTC
D: TRBD1; V: TRBV6-6; size: NA; J: TRBJ2-3; CDR3: CASSYDRATDTQYF; DNA: TGTGCCAGCAGTTACGACAGGGCCACAGATACGCAGTATTTT
D: NA; V: TRBV18; size: NA; J: TRBJ1-4; CDR3: CASSRTVATEKLFF; DNA: TGTGCCAGCTCTCGGACAGTTGCTACAGAAAAACTGTTTTTT
D: NA; V: TRBV5-4; size: NA; J: TRBJ2-5; CDR3: CASSLPGNQETQYF; DNA: TGTGCCAGCAGCTTGCCAGGTAACCAAGAGACCCAGTACTTC
D: TRBD1; V: TRBV27; size: NA; J: TRBJ1-2; CDR3: CASGEGQGRYYGYTF; DNA: TGTGCCAGCGGGGAAGGACAGGGGCGATACTATGGCTACACCTTC
D: NA; V: TRBV3-1/TRBV3-2; size: NA; J: TRBJ2-1; CDR3: CASSQVLGAANEQFF; DNA: TGTGCCAGCAGCCAGGTTTTGGGGGCTGCAAATGAGCAGTTCTTC
D: NA; V: TRBV10-2; size: NA; J: TRBJ1-4; CDR3: CAAGQALTNEKLFF; DNA: TGCGCGGCGGGGCAGGCCCTAACTAATGAAAAACTGTTTTTT
D: TRBD2; V: TRBV11-2; size: NA; J: TRBJ2-1; CDR3: CASSLGGGRNDEQFF; DNA: TGTGCCAGCAGCCTAGGCGGCGGGAGGAACGATGAGCAGTTCTTC
D: TRBD1; V: TRBV5-6; size: NA; J: TRBJ1-2; CDR3: CASSPQGVYGYTF; DNA: TGTGCCAGCAGCCCACAGGGGGTTTATGGCTACACCTTC
D: NA; V: TRBV18; size: NA; J: TRBJ1-1; CDR3: CASSHGQSMNTEAFF; DNA: TGTGCCAGCTCACATGGGCAGAGCATGAACACTGAAGCTTTCTTT
D: TRBD1; V: TRBV5-1; size: NA; J: TRBJ2-7; CDR3: CASSRQGDQEQYF; DNA: TGCGCCAGCAGCCGACAGGGGGACCAGGAGCAGTACTTC
D: TRBD1; V: TRBV18; size: NA; J: TRBJ1-1; CDR3: CASSPRTGENTEAFF; DNA: TGTGCCAGCTCACCCAGGACAGGGGAGAACACTGAAGCTTTCTTT
D: NA; V: TRBV25-1; size: NA; J: TRBJ2-1; CDR3: CASSERPGMAYNEQFF; DNA: TGTGCCAGCAGTGAACGGCCGGGGATGGCCTACAATGAGCAGTTCTTC
D: NA; V: TRBV4-1; size: many; J: TRBJ2-5; CDR3: CASSRLIKGETQYF; DNA: TGCGCCAGCAGCCGACTAATTAAGGGCGAGACCCAGTACTTC
D: TRBD2; V: TRBV6-5; size: NA; J: TRBJ2-3; CDR3: CASTQREGLAYTQYF; DNA: TGTGCCAGCACCCAGCGGGAGGGCCTAGCATATACGCAGTATTTT
D: NA; V: TRBV28; size: NA; J: TRBJ1-6; CDR3: CASSLPRQGYNSPLHF; DNA: TGTGCCAGCAGTTTACCCCGCCAGGGTTATAATTCACCCCTCCACTTT
D: TRBD2; V: TRBV11-3; size: NA; J: TRBJ2-2; CDR3: CASSLAGGTGELFF; DNA: TGTGCCAGCAGCTTAGCGGGAGGCACCGGGGAGCTGTTTTTT
D: NA; V: TRBV30; size: NA; J: TRBJ1-6; CDR3: CAWSVTGRTYNSPLHF; DNA: TGTGCCTGGAGTGTAACGGGTCGGACCTATAATTCACCCCTCCACTTT
D: TRBD2; V: TRBV7-8; size: NA; J: TRBJ2-2; CDR3: CASSLRPGLAGPTDTGELFF; DNA: TGTGCCAGCAGCTTAAGGCCGGGACTAGCGGGCCCCACCGACACCGGGGAGCTGTTTTTT
D: NA; V: TRBV6-1; size: NA; J: TRBJ1-2; CDR3: CASSEPTGGYTF; DNA: TGTGCCAGCAGTGAACCGACAGGTGGCTACACCTTC
D: TRBD2; V: TRBV6-4; size: NA; J: TRBJ2-3; CDR3: CASSDSPSGSTDTQYF; DNA: TGTGCCAGCAGTGACAGCCCTAGCGGAAGCACAGATACGCAGTATTTT
D: TRBD2; V: TRBV5-1; size: NA; J: TRBJ2-3; CDR3: CASSWWTSGGGTDTQYF; DNA: TGCGCCAGCAGCTGGTGGACTAGCGGGGGAGGGACAGATACGCAGTATTTT
D: NA; V: TRBV6-6; size: once; J: TRBJ1-4; CDR3: CASSYGSQGPNEKLFF; DNA: TGTGCCAGCAGTTACGGGTCACAGGGACCTAATGAAAAACTGTTTTTT
D: NA; V: TRBV28; size: NA; J: TRBJ2-7; CDR3: CATYRQDSYEQYF; DNA: TGTGCCACCTACCGACAGGACTCCTACGAGCAGTACTTC
D: TRBD2; V: TRBV5-4; size: NA; J: TRBJ2-6; CDR3: CASSSGTSRSGANVLTF; DNA: TGTGCCAGCAGCTCGGGGACTAGCCGTTCTGGGGCCAACGTCCTGACTTTC
D: NA; V: TRBV19; size: once; J: TRBJ2-3; CDR3: CASSIQSGSTDTQYF; DNA: TGTGCCAGTAGTATCCAAAGCGGGAGCACAGATACGCAGTATTTT
D: NA; V: TRBV7-8; size: NA; J: TRBJ1-2; CDR3: CASSLEAGRFGYTF; DNA: TGTGCCAGCAGCTTAGAGGCAGGGAGGTTTGGCTACACCTTC
D: NA; V: TRBV7-9; size: NA; J: TRBJ1-5; CDR3: CASSGPNQPQHF; DNA: TGTGCCAGCAGCGGCCCCAATCAGCCCCAGCATTTT
D: NA; V: TRBV23-1; size: few; J: TRBJ2-5; CDR3: CASSQSFPLGGQETQYF; DNA: TGCGCCAGCAGTCAATCGTTCCCTCTAGGGGGCCAAGAGACCCAGTACTTC
D: NA; V: TRBV5-1; size: NA; J: TRBJ2-2; CDR3: CASSSAGNTGELFF; DNA: TGCGCCAGCAGCTCAGCGGGGAACACCGGGGAGCTGTTTTTT
D: TRBD2; V: TRBV7-7; size: once; J: TRBJ2-2; CDR3: CASSPRGANTGELFF; DNA: TGTGCTAGCAGCCCTCGGGGGGCGAACACCGGGGAGCTGTTTTTT
D: TRBD1; V: TRBV7-8; size: NA; J: TRBJ1-6; CDR3: CASSSGTGGAGSPLHF; DNA: TGTGCCAGCAGCTCCGGGACAGGGGGCGCTGGTTCACCCCTCCACTTT
D: NA; V: TRBV6-5; size: NA; J: TRBJ1-2; CDR3: CASNVLPDGYTF; DNA: TGTGCCAGCAATGTACTACCTGATGGCTACACCTTC
D: TRBD2; V: TRBV5-4; size: NA; J: TRBJ2-3; CDR3: CASTSGGASDTQYF; DNA: TGTGCCAGCACTTCCGGGGGGGCGTCAGATACGCAGTATTTT